This TCR beta chain came from a study of T cells expressing NK-cell markers. Overall study context: The TCR beta repertoires originated in sorted CD3+CD56+NKG2C+, CD3+CD56+NKG2C- and CD3+CD56-NKG2C+ T cells. One of eight sequenced donors was HCMV-seronegative; the other seven were seropositive.

About this clonotype: Its target is unknown.

CDR3 length equals 14 residues. TCRdb re-called the 5' RACE reads; every CDR3 protein appears as one record, without DNA. This sample contains a few hundred thousand distinct CDR3 sequences. Study observations and caveats: Several donors likewise had their CD3+CD56-NKG2C+ fraction led by these clonotypes.

The V and J genes are TRBV12-3 or TRBV12-4 and TRBJ1-1. Specimen: blood T cells: a sorted CD56 or NKG2C T cell subset, CD4+ or CD8+ T cells, or bulk PBMC T cells (not recorded which). The clonotype was recovered from a man aged 18-30 years in good health. The CDR3 sequence is CASSSLRANTEAFF.